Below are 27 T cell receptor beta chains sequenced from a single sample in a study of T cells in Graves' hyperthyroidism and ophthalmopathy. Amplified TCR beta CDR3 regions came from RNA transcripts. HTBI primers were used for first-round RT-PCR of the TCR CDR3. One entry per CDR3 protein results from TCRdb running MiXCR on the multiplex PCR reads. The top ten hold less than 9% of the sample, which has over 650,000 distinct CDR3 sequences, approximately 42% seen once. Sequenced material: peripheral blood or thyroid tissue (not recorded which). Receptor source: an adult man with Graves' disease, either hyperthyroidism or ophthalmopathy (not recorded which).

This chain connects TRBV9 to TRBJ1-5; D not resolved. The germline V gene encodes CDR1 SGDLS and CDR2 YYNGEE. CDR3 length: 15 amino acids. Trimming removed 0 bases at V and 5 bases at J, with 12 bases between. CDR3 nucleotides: TGTGCCAGCAGCGTAGGTGGGGAACCACATCAGCCCCAGCATTTT. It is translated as CASSVGGEPHQPQHF.

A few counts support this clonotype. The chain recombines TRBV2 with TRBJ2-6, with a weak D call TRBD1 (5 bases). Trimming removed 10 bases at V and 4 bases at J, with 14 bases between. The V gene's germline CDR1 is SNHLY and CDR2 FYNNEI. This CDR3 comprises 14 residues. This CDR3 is CAISWGVGANVLTF. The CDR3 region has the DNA TGTGCCATCAGCTGGGGCGTCGGGGCCAACGTCCTGACTTTC.

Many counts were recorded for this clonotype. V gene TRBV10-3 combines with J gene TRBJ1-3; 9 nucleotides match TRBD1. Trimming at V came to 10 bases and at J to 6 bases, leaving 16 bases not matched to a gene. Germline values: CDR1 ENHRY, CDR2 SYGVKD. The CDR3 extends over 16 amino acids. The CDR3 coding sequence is TGTGCCAGCCGGGACAGGGTTAATGCCGGAGAAAACACCATATATTTT. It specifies CASRDRVNAGENTIYF.

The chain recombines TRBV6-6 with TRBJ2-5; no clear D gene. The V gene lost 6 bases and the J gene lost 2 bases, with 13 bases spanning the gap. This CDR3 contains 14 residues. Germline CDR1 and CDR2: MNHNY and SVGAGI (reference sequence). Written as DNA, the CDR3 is TGTGCCAGCAGCCAAGAACGGGCTCAAGAGACCCAGTACTTC. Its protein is CASSQERAQETQYF.

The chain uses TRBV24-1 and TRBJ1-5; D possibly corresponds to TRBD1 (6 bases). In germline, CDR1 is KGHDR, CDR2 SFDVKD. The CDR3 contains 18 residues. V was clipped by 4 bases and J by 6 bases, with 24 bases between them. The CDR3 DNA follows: TGTGCCACCAGTGACTCAGGAGTTACAGGGCTCCAAGTTCAGCCCCAGCATTTT. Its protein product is CATSDSGVTGLQVQPQHF.

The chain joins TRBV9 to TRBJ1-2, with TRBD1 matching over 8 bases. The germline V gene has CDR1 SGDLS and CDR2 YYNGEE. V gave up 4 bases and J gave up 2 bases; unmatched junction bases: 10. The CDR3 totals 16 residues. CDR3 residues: CASSQDGQGGNYGYTF. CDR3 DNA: TGTGCCAGCAGCCAAGATGGACAGGGAGGGAACTATGGCTACACCTTC.

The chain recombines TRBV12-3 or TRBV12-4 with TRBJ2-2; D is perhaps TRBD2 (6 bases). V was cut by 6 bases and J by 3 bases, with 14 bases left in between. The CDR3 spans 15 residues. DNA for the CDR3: TGTGCCAGCAGACTCGGACTAAGGGACACCGGGGAGCTGTTTTTT. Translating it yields CASRLGLRDTGELFF.

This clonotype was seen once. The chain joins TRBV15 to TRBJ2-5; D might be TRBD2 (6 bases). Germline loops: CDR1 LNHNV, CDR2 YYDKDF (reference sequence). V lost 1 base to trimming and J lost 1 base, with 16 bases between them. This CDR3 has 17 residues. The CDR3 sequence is CATSRATGVSGQETQYF. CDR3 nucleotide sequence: TGTGCCACCAGCAGAGCCACGGGGGTTTCGGGCCAAGAGACCCAGTACTTC.

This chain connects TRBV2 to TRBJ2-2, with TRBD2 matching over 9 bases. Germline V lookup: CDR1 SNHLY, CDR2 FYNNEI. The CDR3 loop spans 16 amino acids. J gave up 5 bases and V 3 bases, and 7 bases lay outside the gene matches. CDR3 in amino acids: CASSEGAGGMTGELFF. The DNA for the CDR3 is TGTGCCAGCAGTGAGGGGGCGGGAGGGATGACCGGGGAGCTGTTTTTT. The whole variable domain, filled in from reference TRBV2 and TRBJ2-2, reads EPEVTQTPSHQVTQMGQEVILRCVPISNHLYFYWYRQILGQKVEFLVSFYNNEISEKSEIFDDQFSVERPDGSNFTLKIRSTKLEDSAMYFCASSEGAGGMTGELFFGEGSRLTVL.

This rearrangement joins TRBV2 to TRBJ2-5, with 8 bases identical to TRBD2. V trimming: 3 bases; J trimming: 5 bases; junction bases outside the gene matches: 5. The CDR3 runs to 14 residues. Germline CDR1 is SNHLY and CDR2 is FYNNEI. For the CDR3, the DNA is TGTGCCAGCAGTGATAGCGGGGTAGGGGAGACCCAGTACTTC. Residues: CASSDSGVGETQYF.

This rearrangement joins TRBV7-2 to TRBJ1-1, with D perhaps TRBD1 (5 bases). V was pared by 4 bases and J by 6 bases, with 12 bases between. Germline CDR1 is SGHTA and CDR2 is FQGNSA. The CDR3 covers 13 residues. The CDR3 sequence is CASSYLRGAEAFF. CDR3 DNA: TGTGCCAGCAGCTACTTGCGGGGCGCTGAAGCTTTCTTT.

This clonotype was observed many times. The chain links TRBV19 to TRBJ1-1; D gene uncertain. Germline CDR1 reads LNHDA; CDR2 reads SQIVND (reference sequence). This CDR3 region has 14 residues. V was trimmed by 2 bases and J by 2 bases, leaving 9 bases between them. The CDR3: CASSIKTPNTEAFF. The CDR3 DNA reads TGTGCCAGTAGTATAAAGACCCCAAACACTGAAGCTTTCTTT.

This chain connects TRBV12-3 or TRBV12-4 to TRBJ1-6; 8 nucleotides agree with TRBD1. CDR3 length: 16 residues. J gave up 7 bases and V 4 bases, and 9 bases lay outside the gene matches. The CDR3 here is CASSYAQGALNSPLHF. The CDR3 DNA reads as TGTGCCAGCAGTTACGCCCAGGGGGCCCTAAATTCACCCCTCCACTTT.

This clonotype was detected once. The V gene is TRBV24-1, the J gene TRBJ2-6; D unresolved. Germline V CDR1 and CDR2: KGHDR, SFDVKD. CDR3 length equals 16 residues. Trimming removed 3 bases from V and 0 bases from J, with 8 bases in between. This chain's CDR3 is CATSDLTASGANVLTF. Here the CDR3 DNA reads TGTGCCACCAGTGATCTCACAGCCTCTGGGGCCAACGTCCTGACTTTC.

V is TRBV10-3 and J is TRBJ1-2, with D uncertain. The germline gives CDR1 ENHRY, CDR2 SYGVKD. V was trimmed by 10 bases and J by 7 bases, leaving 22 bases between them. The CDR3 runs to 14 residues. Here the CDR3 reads CASTPLGNRCGYTF. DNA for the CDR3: TGTGCCAGCACCCCTCTGGGGAACCGCTGTGGCTACACCTTC.

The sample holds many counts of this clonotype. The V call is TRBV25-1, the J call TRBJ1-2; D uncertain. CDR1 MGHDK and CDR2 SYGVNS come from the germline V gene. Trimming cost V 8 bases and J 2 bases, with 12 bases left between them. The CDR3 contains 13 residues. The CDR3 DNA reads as TGTGCCAGCGCGGCCCATCTGAACTATGGCTACACCTTC. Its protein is CASAAHLNYGYTF.

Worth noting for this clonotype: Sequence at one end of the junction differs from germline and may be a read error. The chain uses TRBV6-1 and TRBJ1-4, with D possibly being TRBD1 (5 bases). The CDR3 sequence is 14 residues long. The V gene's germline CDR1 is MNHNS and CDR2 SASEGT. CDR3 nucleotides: TGTGCCAGCACATGGGGCGCAACTAATGAAAAACTGCTTTTT. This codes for CASTWGATNEKLLF.

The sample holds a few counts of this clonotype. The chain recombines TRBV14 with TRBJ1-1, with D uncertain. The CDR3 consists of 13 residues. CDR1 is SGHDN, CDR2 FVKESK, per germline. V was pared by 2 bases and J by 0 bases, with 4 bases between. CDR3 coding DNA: TGTGCCAGCAGCCAAAACATGAACACTGAAGCTTTCTTT. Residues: CASSQNMNTEAFF.

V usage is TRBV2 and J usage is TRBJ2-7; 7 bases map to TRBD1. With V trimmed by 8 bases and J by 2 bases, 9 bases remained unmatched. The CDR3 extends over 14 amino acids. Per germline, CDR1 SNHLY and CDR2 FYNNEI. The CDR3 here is CASGLRGRPYEQYF. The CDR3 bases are TGTGCCAGCGGTTTAAGGGGGCGACCCTACGAGCAGTACTTC.

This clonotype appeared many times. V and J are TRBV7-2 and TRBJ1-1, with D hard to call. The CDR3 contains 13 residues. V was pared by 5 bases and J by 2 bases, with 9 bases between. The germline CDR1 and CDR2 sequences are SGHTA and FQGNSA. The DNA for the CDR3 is TGTGCCAGCAGCCCCCCAGCCAACACTGAAGCTTTCTTT. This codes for CASSPPANTEAFF. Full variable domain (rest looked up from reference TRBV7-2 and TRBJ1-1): GAGVSQSPSNKVTEKGKDVELRCDPISGHTALYWYRQSLGQGLEFLIYFQGNSAPDKSGLPSDRFSAERTGGSVSTLTIQRTQQEDSAVYLCASSPPANTEAFFGQGTRLTVV.

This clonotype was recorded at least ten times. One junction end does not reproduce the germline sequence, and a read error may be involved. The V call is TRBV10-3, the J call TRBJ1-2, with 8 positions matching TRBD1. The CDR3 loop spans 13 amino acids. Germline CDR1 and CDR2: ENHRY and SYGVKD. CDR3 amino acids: CASSEDRVSGYTF. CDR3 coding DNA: TGTGCCAGCAGTGAGGACAGGGTGAGCGGCTACACCTTC.

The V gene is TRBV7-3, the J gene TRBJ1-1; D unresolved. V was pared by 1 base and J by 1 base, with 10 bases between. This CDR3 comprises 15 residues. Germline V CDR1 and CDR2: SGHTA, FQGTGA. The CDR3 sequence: CASSLNSGPNTEAFF. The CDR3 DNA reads TGTGCCAGCAGCTTAAATTCAGGACCGAACACTGAAGCTTTCTTT.

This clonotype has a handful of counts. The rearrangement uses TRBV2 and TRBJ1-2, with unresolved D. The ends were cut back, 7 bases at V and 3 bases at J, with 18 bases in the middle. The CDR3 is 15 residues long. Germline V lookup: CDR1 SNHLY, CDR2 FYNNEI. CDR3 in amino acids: CASTMTRAQDYGYTF. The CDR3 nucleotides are TGTGCCAGCACCATGACCCGAGCTCAGGACTATGGCTACACCTTC.

The CDR3 DNA reads TGTGCCAGCAGGAAGCCAGGGACAGGGGCCACTGAAGCTTTCTTT. Translation: CASRKPGTGATEAFF. The V and J genes are TRBV11-1 and TRBJ1-1; TRBD1 agrees at 10 bases. V was pared by 6 bases and J by 4 bases, with 8 bases of the junction left unmatched. Germline V gene sequence: CDR1 SGHAT, CDR2 FQDESV (reference sequence). The CDR3 is 15 amino acids.

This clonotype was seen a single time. The CDR3 coding sequence is TGTGCCACCAGCAGCTCGGGGCCTTATGGCTACACCTTC. This sequence encodes CATSSSGPYGYTF. The chain has TRBV15 and TRBJ1-2, with D perhaps TRBD1 (5 bases). Germline V gives CDR1 LNHNV, CDR2 YYDKDF (reference sequence). CDR3 length: 13 amino acids. V was clipped by 3 bases and J by 5 bases, with 10 bases between them.

The CDR3 loop reads CASRERQYLQETQYF. CDR3 sequence (DNA): TGTGCCAGCAGGGAACGACAGTACCTACAAGAGACCCAGTACTTC. The chain employs TRBV6-4 and TRBJ2-5; the D gene is possibly TRBD1 (5 bases). The CDR3 sequence is 15 residues long. Germline V CDR1 and CDR2: MRHNA, SNTAGT. Trimming pared 6 bases from V and 2 bases from J, leaving 16 bases between.

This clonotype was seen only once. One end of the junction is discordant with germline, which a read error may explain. The CDR3 DNA reads as TGCAGTGCTTACGGCCCCCTGGGAACTAATGAAGAACTGTTTTTT. As protein: CSAYGPLGTNEELFF. The chain uses TRBV20-1 and TRBJ1-4; D not resolved. The CDR3 is made up of 15 amino acids. Germline V lookup: CDR1 DFQATT, CDR2 SNEGSKA (reference sequence).